These T cell receptor beta chains were read from a single sample in a study of T cells in Graves' hyperthyroidism and ophthalmopathy. MiXCR, run by TCRdb on the multiplex PCR reads, gives a single entry per CDR3 protein. The table lists hundreds of thousands of distinct CDR3 sequences, about 14% of them singletons. The sequenced sample consisted of blood. The source of these receptors is a man aged 18-30 years with Graves' ophthalmopathy. The CDR3 runs from the conserved cysteine through the conserved F or W. The D gene is left open where the match is weak. Only some rows state a clone size, as once, few, many or a class for expanded clones.

D	size	V	J	CDR3	DNA
NA	many	TRBV27	TRBJ1-5	CASSYSQPQHF	TGTGCCAGCAGTTACAGCCAGCCCCAGCATTTT
NA	many	TRBV11-2	TRBJ1-1	CASSPLAGPSSAFF	TGTGCCAGCAGCCCGCTCGCCGGGCCAAGTTCGGCTTTCTTT
NA	NA	TRBV6-1	TRBJ1-2	CASRHRQTYYGYTF	TGTGCCAGCAGACACCGACAGACCTACTATGGCTACACCTTC
NA	few	TRBV9	TRBJ2-3	CASSPVRTDTQYF	TGTGCCAGCAGCCCAGTAAGGACAGATACGCAGTATTTT
TRBD2	NA	TRBV11-2	TRBJ2-7	CASSLGSGALTYEQYF	TGTGCCAGCAGCTTAGGAAGCGGGGCCTTGACCTACGAGCAGTACTTC
NA	few	TRBV5-6	TRBJ2-5	CASSFRNQETQYF	TGTGCCAGCAGCTTCCGGAATCAAGAGACCCAGTACTTC
NA	NA	TRBV10-3	TRBJ2-3	CAISESGSGMDTQYF	TGTGCCATCAGTGAGTCGGGCAGTGGGATGGATACGCAGTATTTT
NA	NA	TRBV7-2	TRBJ2-2	CASSHRGQGIAGELFF	TGTGCCAGCAGCCATCGAGGGCAGGGAATTGCCGGGGAGCTGTTTTTT
NA	NA	TRBV3-1	TRBJ2-2	CASSQLPGGTGELFF	TGTGCCAGCAGCCAACTTCCTGGGGGCACCGGGGAGCTGTTTTTT
TRBD2	few	TRBV20-1	TRBJ2-2	CSARTSGSDTEELFF	TGCAGTGCTAGGACTAGCGGGAGTGATACCGAGGAGCTGTTTTTT
NA	many	TRBV20-1	TRBJ1-2	CSAEGRLYGYTF	TGCAGTGCTGAGGGTCGGCTCTATGGCTACACCTTC
NA	many	TRBV10-1	TRBJ2-7	CASSESGGREYEQYF	TGCGCCAGCAGTGAGTCGGGGGGGCGCGAATACGAGCAGTACTTC
TRBD1	many	TRBV2	TRBJ1-6	CASRVTGVSPALHF	TGTGCCAGCAGGGTGACAGGGGTATCGCCGGCGCTCCACTTT
TRBD2	many	TRBV9	TRBJ2-3	CASSVALAGTDTQYF	TGTGCCAGCAGCGTAGCACTAGCGGGCACAGATACGCAGTATTTT
TRBD2	NA	TRBV18	TRBJ2-1	CASSHPLAGIVNEQFF	TGTGCCAGCTCACACCCCCTAGCGGGGATTGTGAATGAGCAGTTCTTC
TRBD2	many	TRBV7-6	TRBJ2-3	CASSSTGLADTDTQYF	TGTGCCAGCAGCTCCACGGGACTAGCGGACACAGATACGCAGTATTTT
TRBD2	NA	TRBV4-1	TRBJ2-3	CASSQHIAGGPSTDTQYF	TGCGCCAGCAGCCAACACATAGCGGGAGGGCCTAGCACAGATACGCAGTATTTT
NA	NA	TRBV19	TRBJ1-2	CAGTTNYGYTF	TGTGCCGGCACAACTAACTATGGCTACACCTTC
NA	NA	TRBV5-1	TRBJ2-7	CASSSPRTGASYEQYF	TGCGCCAGCAGCTCCCCCCGGACGGGGGCCTCCTACGAGCAGTACTTC
TRBD1	many	TRBV12-3/TRBV12-4	TRBJ1-4	CASSLGQGLATNEKLFF	TGTGCCAGCAGTCTGGGACAGGGGCTTGCAACTAATGAAAAACTGTTTTTT
NA	few	TRBV27	TRBJ2-7	CASSHGTTYEQYF	TGTGCCAGCAGTCACGGGACAACCTACGAGCAGTACTTC
NA	few	TRBV12-3/TRBV12-4	TRBJ2-7	CASNSPGEGRLQQYF	TGTGCCAGCAATTCTCCGGGAGAGGGGAGATTGCAGCAGTACTTC
NA	many	TRBV30	TRBJ2-1	CAWSPLAANEQFF	TGTGCCTGGAGCCCCCTAGCCGCTAATGAGCAGTTCTTC
NA	few	TRBV19	TRBJ1-2	CASSPRTAPNYGYTF	TGTGCCAGTAGTCCCCGGACAGCACCAAACTATGGCTACACCTTC
NA	many	TRBV3-1	TRBJ2-7	CASSQDRAGQYF	TGTGCCAGCAGCCAAGATCGTGCGGGGCAGTACTTC
NA	many	TRBV2	TRBJ2-1	CASSGQGSSYNEQFF	TGTGCCAGCAGCGGGCAGGGAAGCTCCTACAATGAGCAGTTCTTC
NA	NA	TRBV19	TRBJ1-2	CASSMSQIYGYTF	TGTGCCAGTAGTATGTCTCAGATCTATGGCTACACCTTC
NA	many	TRBV2	TRBJ2-7	CASSGPGAYEQYF	TGTGCCAGCAGTGGCCCCGGGGCCTACGAGCAGTACTTC
NA	NA	TRBV19	TRBJ1-2	CASSIAEYGYTF	TGTGCCAGTAGTATTGCGGAGTATGGCTACACCTTC
NA	many	TRBV6-1	TRBJ2-7	CASRAQDSSYEQYF	TGTGCCAGCAGGGCCCAGGACAGTTCCTACGAGCAGTACTTC
TRBD2	many	TRBV20-1	TRBJ2-1	CSARLVGTSGYSSYNEQFF	TGCAGTGCTAGGTTAGTCGGGACTAGCGGGTATAGCTCCTACAATGAGCAGTTCTTC
TRBD1	NA	TRBV18	TRBJ1-1	CASSQSGTGTLNTEAFF	TGTGCCAGCTCCCAGAGTGGGACAGGAACTCTGAACACTGAAGCTTTCTTT
NA	many	TRBV7-9	TRBJ2-2	CASSRRGANTGELFF	TGTGCCAGCAGCCGGAGGGGGGCGAACACCGGGGAGCTGTTTTTT
NA	NA	TRBV7-8	TRBJ2-2	CASSDTGMHTGELFF	TGTGCCAGCAGTGATACAGGGATGCACACCGGGGAGCTGTTTTTT
NA	few	TRBV6-5	TRBJ1-6	CASSYSPTYSNSPLHF	TGTGCCAGCAGTTACTCCCCGACCTATTCGAATTCACCCCTCCACTTT
NA	many	TRBV5-1	TRBJ2-3	CASSRNLDLAGADTQYF	TGCGCCAGCAGCCGAAACCTTGATCTCGCCGGGGCAGATACGCAGTATTTT
TRBD1	NA	TRBV4-1	TRBJ1-5	CASSRTQGEGDQPQHF	TGCGCCAGCAGCCGCACACAGGGGGAAGGCGATCAGCCCCAGCATTTT
NA	NA	TRBV6-1	TRBJ1-1	CASGPNTEAFF	TGTGCCAGCGGGCCGAACACTGAAGCTTTCTTT
TRBD2	few	TRBV20-1	TRBJ2-3	CSARGGRNTDTQYF	TGCAGTGCTAGGGGCGGGAGAAACACAGATACGCAGTATTTT
NA	NA	TRBV25-1	TRBJ1-1	CASSDPGTTEAFF	TGTGCCAGCAGTGACCCAGGGACCACTGAAGCTTTCTTT
NA	many	TRBV20-1	TRBJ2-3	CSAMSRGGLDTQYF	TGCAGTGCTATGTCGAGGGGGGGCCTTGATACGCAGTATTTT
TRBD1	many	TRBV7-9	TRBJ2-3	CASSWGQGPDTQYF	TGTGCCAGCAGCTGGGGACAGGGACCAGATACGCAGTATTTT
NA	NA	TRBV10-3	TRBJ2-6	CAIRKDGEPGANVLTF	TGTGCCATCAGGAAAGACGGGGAGCCTGGGGCCAACGTCCTGACTTTC
TRBD1	many	TRBV11-3	TRBJ2-7	CASSLGTGPGEQYF	TGTGCCAGCAGCTTAGGGACAGGGCCGGGCGAGCAGTACTTC
TRBD1	many	TRBV11-2	TRBJ2-7	CASSSTGVRYEQYF	TGTGCCAGCAGCTCGACAGGGGTTCGGTACGAGCAGTACTTC